The clone carrying this T cell receptor beta chain was detected only a few times. Its target is not known. The data stem from a study of beta chain features in type 1 diabetes. The CDR3 spans 14 residues. Germline-derived CDR1 and CDR2 are MNHEY and SMNVEV (reference sequence). The junction had 2 bases not matched to a gene; V was cut back by 6 bases and J by 2 bases. Every bit of the isolated RNA underwent reverse transcription, so sequencing read expressed TCRB transcripts. Data came from immunoSEQ multiplex PCR; TCRdb stores just in-frame clones and leaves some out. This sample has around 600,000 clones; about an eighth occur once, and the top ten carry approximately 0.11%. Study conclusions and caveats: cDNA-based sequencing might over-represent cells highly expressing TCR. Among patients with Type 1 diabetes, TCRB CDR3s were moderately but significantly shorter in every one of the four CD4+ subsets.

The V and J genes are TRBV27 and TRBJ2-1; TRBD1 matches 9 bases. This TCR derives from a young man with type 1 diabetes. Sequencing used naive CD4+ T cells from blood. The CDR3 DNA sequence: TGTGCCAGCAGGCGGGACAGGGCCTACAATGAGCAGTTCTTC. It specifies CASRRDRAYNEQFF.